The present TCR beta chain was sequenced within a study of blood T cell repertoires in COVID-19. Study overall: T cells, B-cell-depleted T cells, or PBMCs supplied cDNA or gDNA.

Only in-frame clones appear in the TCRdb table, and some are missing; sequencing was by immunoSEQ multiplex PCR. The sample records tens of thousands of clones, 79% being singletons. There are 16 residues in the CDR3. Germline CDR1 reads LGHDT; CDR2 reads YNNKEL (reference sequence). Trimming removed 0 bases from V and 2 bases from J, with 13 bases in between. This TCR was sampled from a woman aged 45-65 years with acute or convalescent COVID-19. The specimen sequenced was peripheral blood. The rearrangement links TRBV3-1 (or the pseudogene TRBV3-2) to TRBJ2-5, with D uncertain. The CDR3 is CASSQDRPLKQETQYF. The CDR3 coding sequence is TGTGCCAGCAGCCAAGACCGTCCGCTAAAACAAGAGACCCAGTACTTC.